Listed below are T cell receptor beta chains from one sample, sequenced in a study of cytomegalovirus exposure and HLA in healthy donors. Libraries were prepared by immunoSEQ multiplex PCR; TCRdb keeps only in-frame clonotypes and omits some of them. The top ten hold roughly 7.1% of the sample, which has roughly 98,000 clones, approximately 80% seen once. Material for sequencing was PBMCs. These receptors were taken from a female donor in good health and CMV-seronegative. Both conserved end residues are trimmed from each CDR3.

J gene,V gene,CDR3 protein
TRBJ1-4,TRBV19,ASTHQGNEKLF
TRBJ2-5,TRBV27,ASSPQGREKAETQY
TRBJ1-3,TRBV19,ASSITAGRGSGNTIY
TRBJ1-3,TRBV7-6,ASSLVSRDRPGNTIY
TRBJ2-5,TRBV5-1,ASRGGTLLQETQY
TRBJ1-3,TRBV19,ASIPQGSGNTIY
TRBJ2-3,TRBV2,ASSSGLAPLTDTQY
TRBJ2-7,TRBV5-1,ASSLIAGGLEQY
TRBJ1-1,TRBV7-6,ASSFRQTTEAF
TRBJ2-7,TRBV5-4,ASSPPGAGVSYEQY
TRBJ2-2,TRBV28,ASSFDREVTGELF
TRBJ1-1,TRBV7-9,SSTSSLVGANTEAF
TRBJ2-7,TRBV5-1,ASSGTRAPYEQY
TRBJ1-1,TRBV6-1,ASSDRGAPNTEAF
TRBJ2-7,TRBV5-1,ASSYRTGVNYEQY
TRBJ2-2,TRBV10-3,AISKDLSGSGTGELF
TRBJ2-3,TRBV11-2,ASSPGLAASTDTQY
TRBJ1-1,TRBV30,AWSPKAGPRNTEAF
TRBJ1-4,TRBV5-1,ASSRAGTGGPTNEKLF
TRBJ2-5,TRBV7-3,ASSLGQIETQY
TRBJ2-5,TRBV29-1,SVGRYFTAYQETQY
TRBJ2-2,TRBV7-9,ASSGDRVLYTGELF
TRBJ2-7,TRBV28,ATTRTGPSYEQY
TRBJ2-7,TRBV27,ASSFRGGATYEQY
TRBJ1-2,TRBV9,ASSAASGYT
TRBJ1-2,TRBV6-5,ASSRGHLNYGYT
TRBJ2-7,TRBV5-1,ASSTGLAYEQY
TRBJ2-7,TRBV18,ASSPGGGGRYEQY
TRBJ2-7,TRBV5-4,ASSPGGPYEQY
TRBJ1-4,TRBV5-6,ASSLPGKGATNEKLF
TRBJ2-1,TRBV7-9,ASSLTDRGRGLDNEQF
TRBJ2-3,TRBV29-1,SVSIDRVTDTQY
TRBJ2-1,TRBV29-1,SVRGQVTYNEQF
TRBJ1-2,TRBV27,ASSFAPRGYGYT
TRBJ1-2,TRBV18,ASSPLIRSYT
TRBJ1-2,TRBV28,ASSRRWNSYGYT
TRBJ2-2,TRBV7-2,ASSSLAGTGELF
TRBJ2-5,TRBV9,ASSAQPGLAGGVQY
TRBJ2-1,TRBV15,ATSGYRDRDRYNEQF
.,TRBV7-9,ASSSTSDRIYEQY
TRBJ1-6,TRBV5-6,ASSLGRDRVNSPLH